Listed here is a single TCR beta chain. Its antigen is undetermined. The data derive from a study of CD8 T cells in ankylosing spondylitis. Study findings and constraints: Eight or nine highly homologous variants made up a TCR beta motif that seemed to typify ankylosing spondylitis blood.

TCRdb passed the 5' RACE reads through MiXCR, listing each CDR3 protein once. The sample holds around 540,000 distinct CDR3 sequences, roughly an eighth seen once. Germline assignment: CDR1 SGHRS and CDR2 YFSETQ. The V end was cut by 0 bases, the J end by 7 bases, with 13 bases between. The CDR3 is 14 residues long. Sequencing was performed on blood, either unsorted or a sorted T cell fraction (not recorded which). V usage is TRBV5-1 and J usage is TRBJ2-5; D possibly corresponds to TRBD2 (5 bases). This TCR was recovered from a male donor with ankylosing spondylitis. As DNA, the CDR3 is TGCGCCAGCAGCTTGGAATCGGTCGAGGGGACCCAGTACTTC. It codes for CASSLESVEGTQYF. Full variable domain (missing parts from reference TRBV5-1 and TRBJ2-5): KAGVTQTPRYLIKTRGQQVTLSCSPISGHRSVSWYQQTPGQGLQFLFEYFSETQRNKGNFPGRFSGRQFSNSRSEMNVSTLELGDSALYLCASSLESVEGTQYFGPGTRLLVL.